This TCR beta chain was found in a study of T cells after yellow fever vaccination. Study at large: Each of the EM, EMRA, CM and Tscm memory subsets was sorted based on CD3, CD45RA, CCR7 and CD95.

5'RACE template switching generated TCR cDNA, adding a universal primer site and UMIs. TCRdb reprocessed the 5' RACE reads via MiXCR and lists one record per CDR3 protein. Of tens of thousands of distinct CDR3 sequences listed, over 9.5% are singletons. The ends were cut back, 1 base at V and 11 bases at J, with 9 bases in the middle. The CDR3 runs to 13 residues. The germline gives CDR1 LGHNA, CDR2 YSLEER. This clonotype has at least ten counts. The chain is built from TRBV4-3 and TRBJ1-6; no clear D gene. The material sequenced was PBMCs, either bulk or a sorted T-cell subset (CD4+, CD8+, memory, or dextramer-sorted; not recorded which), taken around 16 days after the first yellow fever vaccination. The sequence was obtained from a young man who received the YFV17D yellow fever vaccine. The CDR3 DNA is TGCGCCAGCAGCCAAGTTGACGGTCCACCCCTCCACTTT. This codes for CASSQVDGPPLHF.